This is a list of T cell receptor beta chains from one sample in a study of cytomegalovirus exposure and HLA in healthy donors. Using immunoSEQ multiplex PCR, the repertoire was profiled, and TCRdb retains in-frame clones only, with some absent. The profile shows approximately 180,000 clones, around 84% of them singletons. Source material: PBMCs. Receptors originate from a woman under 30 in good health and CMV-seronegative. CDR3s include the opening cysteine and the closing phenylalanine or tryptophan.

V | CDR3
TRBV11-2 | CASSLDGGRTDTQYF
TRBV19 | CASSIDLSRLAGRGELFF
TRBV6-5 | CASSRSRRTDTQYF
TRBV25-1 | CASSEHSRGEQYF
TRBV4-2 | CASSPYRSGRGDTDTQYF
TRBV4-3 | CASSQDIPGLITDTQYF
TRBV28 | CASSLSGAWTNEQYF
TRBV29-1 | CSVASPWREKSKRTEQFF
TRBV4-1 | CASSQGRASGRTHNEQFF
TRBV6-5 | CASSYSGAYQETQYF
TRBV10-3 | CAISEPGAGGPGELFF
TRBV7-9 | CASSPQQEAETQYF
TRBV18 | CASSPTTGEPSNGYTF
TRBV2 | CASRDEQGSSTNEKLFF
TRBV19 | CASSIAGSSYEQYF
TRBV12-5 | CASGFGADTQYF
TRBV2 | CASSEGQSSGNTIYF
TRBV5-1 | CASSEPTGFDEQYF
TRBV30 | CAWSKKRGQETQYF
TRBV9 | CASSVGASGTGVNEKLFF
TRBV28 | CASSLRLAGGAEITGELFF
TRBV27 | CASSLSSGRAGEQYF
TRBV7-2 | CASSPSREETQYF
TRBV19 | CASTKDRGLLDTEAFF
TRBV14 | CASSQGRAGGGRDNEQFF
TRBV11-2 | CASSLGLTGNTEAFF
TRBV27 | CASNQGADNQPQHF
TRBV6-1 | CASSEGLAGGPSEQYF
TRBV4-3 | CASSQAPGTSYEQYF
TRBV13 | CASSLVQGIETQYF
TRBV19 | CASSLGLGDTEAFF
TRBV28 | CASSPRHTGVYGYTF
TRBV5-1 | CASSLDRLSSYNEQFF
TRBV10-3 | CAISEENLGNEQFF
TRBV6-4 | CASSDSQGADTQYF
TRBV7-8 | CASSFPGLAGGFEQFF
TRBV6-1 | CASSEEASGYTDTQYF
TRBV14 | CASSSWSGIHEQYF
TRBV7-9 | CASSTIAGGEQYF
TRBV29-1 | CGVAQGADTQYF
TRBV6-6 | CASSHTGEQFF
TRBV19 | CASSIATGGFQPQHF
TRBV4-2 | CASSQGGLSYEQYF
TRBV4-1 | CASSPLTGSYGYTF
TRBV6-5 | CASSRGPGGTEAFF
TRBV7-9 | CASSLVGGSSREQYF
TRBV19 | CASSVRQGARTEAFF
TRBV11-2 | CASSRDREGSYEQYF
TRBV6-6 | CASIRSGTDTQYF
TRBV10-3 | CAISESERGSYNEQFF
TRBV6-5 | CASSSGETQYF
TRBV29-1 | CSVEGLGGRSYNEQFF